The sequence of this T cell receptor beta chain was determined in a study of Ad26.COV2.S vaccination and SARS-CoV-2 variants. Study-wide results and caveats: There was a possibility that the TCR breadth and depth analyses underestimated total T cell responses. The study found higher spike-specific TCR breadth in vaccine than placebo recipients. Substantial post-vaccination breadth of spike-specific CD8+ and CD4+ T cell responses was reported.

As regards this clone: Its matching antigen is unknown.

Treatment of the sample: roughly 20 received Ad26.COV2.S at low or high dose, single or two shots; about five received placebo; per-sample allocation not given. Following the first vaccine or placebo injection, samples were taken on day 63. The ends were cut back, 5 bases at V and 1 base at J, with 14 bases in the middle. The germline V gene has CDR1 SGHAT and CDR2 FQDESV (reference sequence). CDR3 size: 15 residues. The method was immunoSEQ multiplex PCR; TCRdb's version includes in-frame clones alone and lacks a portion of them. The sample has 350,000 to 500,000 clones; about 90% are singletons. The rearrangement joins TRBV11-1 to TRBJ2-5; D may correspond to TRBD1 or TRBD2 (5 bases each). The TCR originated in a person between 18 and 59 years old who received the Ad26.COV2.S COVID-19 vaccine or a placebo. The sample consisted of peripheral blood, taken in a trial of Ad26.COV2.S vaccine versus placebo. CDR3 protein: CASSADGTFQETQYF. In DNA form, the CDR3 reads TGTGCCAGCAGCGCGGACGGGACCTTCCAAGAGACCCAGTACTTC.